The clone carrying this T cell receptor beta chain has at least ten counts. Its antigen is currently unknown. The sample originates from a study of T cell repertoires in cytomegalovirus infection. Across the study: Indicated by public TCR beta signatures were CMV infection and matching HLA type.

MiXCR, applied by TCRdb to the reads, yields one record per CDR3 protein. The data contain some 450,000 distinct CDR3 sequences, approximately 31% of them seen just once; the ten biggest clones take up roughly 13%. Whole-study results and caveats: In two of eight donors, the top clonotype was HLA-C-restricted CMV-specific. Cumulative frequency of public TCR beta families picked out carriers of CMV plus the relevant HLA.

The sequence came from a human donor in good health (CMV status not recorded). Some clones in this sample may be carry-over from other donors' samples. Sequenced material: PBMCs.

The chain's CDR3 is CASSLKGLGERHEQFF. The CDR3 DNA is TGTGCCAGCAGCTTAAAGGGCTTAGGGGAAAGGCATGAGCAGTTCTTC. The chain couples TRBV7-8 to TRBJ2-1; D is perhaps TRBD1 (5 bases). The CDR3 consists of 16 residues. V lost 2 bases, J lost 8 bases, and 19 bases lay in between. Germline V gene data show CDR1 as SGHVS and CDR2 as FQNEAQ.